These T cell receptor beta chains were read from a single sample in a study of blood T cell repertoires in COVID-19. Sequencing was performed with immunoSEQ multiplex PCR; in TCRdb, only in-frame clones are kept and a portion is missing. The profile shows roughly 150,000 clones, around four fifths of them singletons. The sequencing sample was made of peripheral blood. These TCRs come from an elderly woman with COVID-19, enrolled during active disease. CDR3s include the opening cysteine and the closing phenylalanine or tryptophan. D genes are given only for firm matches. The listing skips clone size in some rows; elsewhere it reads once, few, many or a size class.

.	.	TRBV5-4	TRBJ1-3	CASSPPPGDSGNTIYF	TGTGCCAGCAGCCCCCCTCCAGGGGACTCTGGAAACACCATATATTTT
.	.	TRBV5-6	TRBJ2-1	CASSFGWGTYNEQFF	TGTGCCAGCAGCTTTGGCTGGGGCACCTACAATGAGCAGTTCTTC
TRBD1	.	TRBV11-2	TRBJ2-2	CASSPTGFAGELFF	TGTGCCAGCAGCCCGACAGGGTTCGCCGGGGAGCTGTTTTTT
.	.	TRBV28	TRBJ2-5	CASSLHGDTAGETQYF	TGTGCCAGCTCCCTTCACGGGGACACGGCCGGAGAGACCCAGTACTTC
.	.	TRBV9	TRBJ2-2	CASSKRLANTGELFF	TGTGCCAGCAGCAAGAGACTAGCGAACACCGGGGAGCTGTTTTTT
.	once	TRBV9	TRBJ2-5	CASSVRQAQGETQYF	TGTGCCAGCAGCGTAAGACAGGCCCAGGGGGAGACCCAGTACTTC
.	.	TRBV5-1	TRBJ1-2	CASSLGEGTGGYTF	TGCGCCAGCAGCTTGGGCGAGGGCACGGGTGGCTACACCTTC
.	.	TRBV24-1	TRBJ1-5	CATSYSGEPQHF	TGTGCCACCAGTTACTCCGGGGAGCCCCAGCATTTT
.	once	TRBV27	TRBJ1-3	CASGDRGNTIYF	TGTGCCAGCGGAGACAGGGGAAACACCATATATTTT
.	.	TRBV13	TRBJ2-7	CASSPAGAASYEQYF	TGTGCCAGCAGCCCAGCCGGAGCGGCGTCCTACGAGCAGTACTTC
.	.	TRBV5-1	TRBJ1-4	CASSFGSATNEKLFF	TGCGCCAGCAGCTTCGGGTCAGCAACTAATGAAAAACTGTTTTTT
.	.	TRBV5-1	TRBJ1-3	CASSLDGLVTIYF	TGCGCCAGCAGCTTGGACGGTTTAGTCACCATATATTTT
TRBD1	.	TRBV6-2/TRBV6-3	TRBJ2-2	CASSFRRPDRGAGELFF	TGTGCCAGCAGTTTCCGTCGACCGGACAGGGGAGCCGGGGAGCTGTTTTTT
.	once	TRBV7-9	TRBJ2-5	CASSPDPFRETQYF	TGTGCCAGCAGCCCCGACCCTTTCAGGGAGACCCAGTACTTC
.	.	TRBV27	TRBJ2-7	CASSLSGLRRPREQYF	TGTGCCAGCAGTTTATCTGGTCTGAGGCGGCCCCGGGAGCAGTACTTC
.	.	TRBV6-1	TRBJ1-6	CASSGLVSSYNSPLHF	TGTGCCAGCAGTGGGCTAGTGAGCTCCTATAATTCACCCCTCCACTTT
TRBD1	.	TRBV5-1	TRBJ1-2	CASSLGTGNGYTF	TGCGCCAGCAGCTTGGGGACAGGGAACGGCTACACCTTC
.	.	TRBV9	TRBJ1-2	CASSRTTNYGYTF	TGTGCCAGCAGCCGTACAACGAACTATGGCTACACCTTC
TRBD1	once	TRBV28	TRBJ1-5	CASSPGTGGRAQHF	TGTGCCAGCAGCCCCGGGACAGGGGGCCGGGCCCAGCATTTT
TRBD1	.	TRBV10-1	TRBJ2-1	CASRPRDRGCNEQFF	TGCGCCAGCAGGCCCCGGGACAGGGGATGCAATGAGCAGTTCTTC
TRBD1	.	TRBV9	TRBJ1-1	CASSKSTGFTEAFF	TGTGCCAGCAGCAAATCGACAGGGTTCACTGAAGCTTTCTTT
TRBD2	.	TRBV7-9	TRBJ2-2	CASSSSAQRGAGELFF	TGTGCCAGCAGCTCTTCGGCCCAGCGGGGCGCCGGGGAGCTGTTTTTT
.	few	TRBV4-1	TRBJ2-7	CASSQVGQIYEQYF	TGCGCCAGCAGCCAAGTCGGACAGATCTACGAGCAGTACTTC
TRBD2	.	TRBV9	TRBJ2-2	CASSPRGLSNTGELFF	TGTGCCAGCAGCCCCCGGGGACTAAGTAACACCGGGGAGCTGTTTTTT
.	.	TRBV29-1	TRBJ2-4	CSVETALANIQYF	TGCAGCGTTGAAACGGCCTTAGCAAACATTCAGTACTTC
.	.	TRBV15	TRBJ1-1	CATSRDYGGSESTEAFF	TGTGCCACCAGCAGAGATTATGGGGGGTCGGAGAGCACTGAAGCTTTCTTT
TRBD1	.	TRBV6-5	TRBJ1-2	CASGDRSYGYTF	TGTGCCAGCGGGGACAGGTCCTATGGCTACACCTTC
.	.	TRBV7-2	TRBJ2-1	CASSFRDAGINEQFF	TGTGCCAGCAGCTTCCGGGACGCGGGGATAAATGAGCAGTTCTTC
.	.	TRBV19	TRBJ1-2	CASSYPRNGYTF	TGTGCCAGTAGTTATCCCAGGAATGGCTACACCTTC
.	once	TRBV5-1	TRBJ1-1	CASSLSPDRSTEAFF	TGCGCCAGCAGCCTATCCCCGGACAGATCCACTGAAGCTTTCTTT
.	.	TRBV9	TRBJ1-5	CASSVESSNQPQHF	TGTGCCAGCAGCGTGGAGAGTAGCAATCAGCCCCAGCATTTT
.	.	TRBV10-3	TRBJ2-7	CAISEQAFTYEQYF	TGTGCCATCAGTGAACAGGCTTTCACCTACGAGCAGTACTTC
TRBD1	.	TRBV9	TRBJ1-2	CASSGGTGGRHYGYTF	TGTGCCAGCAGCGGGGGGACAGGGGGTCGCCACTATGGCTACACCTTC
TRBD1	.	TRBV5-5	TRBJ2-5	CASSHRGLQGETQYF	TGTGCCAGCAGCCACAGGGGCCTACAGGGGGAGACCCAGTACTTC
TRBD1	once	TRBV27	TRBJ1-1	CASSGQGRTTLTQAFF	TGTGCCAGCAGTGGACAGGGCCGCACTACACTAACCCAAGCTTTCTTT
TRBD1	.	TRBV7-2	TRBJ1-1	CASGQGFGEAFF	TGTGCCAGCGGACAGGGGTTCGGAGAAGCTTTCTTT
.	.	TRBV4-1	TRBJ2-1	CASSQERDWIVEQFF	TGCGCCAGCAGCCAAGAAAGGGACTGGATAGTTGAGCAGTTCTTC
TRBD2	.	TRBV28	TRBJ2-5	CATLAGGPGKTQYF	TGTGCCACCCTAGCGGGAGGGCCTGGAAAGACCCAGTACTTC
TRBD2	.	TRBV7-3	TRBJ2-1	CASSPGGTSNEQFF	TGTGCCAGCAGCCCCGGGGGGACCAGCAATGAGCAGTTCTTC
TRBD1	.	TRBV18	TRBJ1-4	CATGDTNEKLFF	TGTGCTACAGGGGACACTAATGAAAAACTGTTTTTT
.	.	TRBV19	TRBJ1-5	CASSINGQHTNQPQHF	TGTGCCAGTAGTATAAATGGACAGCATACTAATCAGCCCCAGCATTTT
TRBD2	.	TRBV29-1	TRBJ2-1	CSVKAGGPDSYNEQFF	TGCAGCGTGAAAGCGGGGGGGCCCGACAGTTACAATGAGCAGTTCTTC
TRBD2	.	TRBV9	TRBJ2-5	CASSARGGRGETQYF	TGTGCCAGCAGCGCCCGCGGGGGTCGCGGGGAGACCCAGTACTTC
.	.	TRBV6-5	TRBJ1-3	CASSYPNRAGGNTIYF	TGTGCCAGCAGTTACCCGAACAGGGCCGGGGGAAACACCATATATTTT
.	.	TRBV6-6	TRBJ2-5	CASSYSQGQETQYF	TGTGCCAGCAGTTACTCGCAGGGCCAAGAGACCCAGTACTTC
.	.	TRBV7-8	TRBJ2-6	CASSSILPGRAWSGANVLTF	TGTGCCAGCAGCTCCATTCTCCCAGGCAGAGCTTGGTCTGGGGCCAACGTCCTGACTTTC
.	.	TRBV19	TRBJ1-2	CASSIGGLANYGYTF	TGTGCCAGTAGTATCGGAGGGTTAGCTAACTATGGCTACACCTTC
.	.	TRBV19	TRBJ1-2	CASTNGGRSYGYTF	TGTGCCAGTACCAACGGGGGGCGAAGCTATGGCTACACCTTC
.	.	TRBV7-2	TRBJ1-5	CASSLPGNQPQHF	TGTGCCAGCAGCTTACCGGGGAATCAGCCCCAGCATTTT
TRBD1	.	TRBV6-5	TRBJ2-7	CASTYSGGQTYEQYF	TGTGCCAGCACCTACTCAGGGGGACAGACCTACGAGCAGTACTTC
.	.	TRBV5-4	TRBJ2-3	CASSLSGSTDTQYF	TGTGCCAGCAGCTTGTCGGGGAGCACAGATACGCAGTATTTT
.	.	TRBV5-1	TRBJ2-4	CARKSGLLAKNIQYF	TGCGCCAGAAAATCAGGCCTGCTAGCCAAAAACATTCAGTACTTC
.	.	TRBV18	TRBJ1-4	CASSPGGAANEKLFF	TGTGCCAGCTCACCTGGAGGGGCAGCTAATGAAAAACTGTTTTTT
.	.	TRBV6-6	TRBJ1-1	CASSFRGSTEAFF	TGTGCCAGCAGCTTCAGAGGGAGCACTGAAGCTTTCTTT